The present T cell receptor (beta chain) was sequenced within a study of blood T cell repertoires in COVID-19. Study details: The United States, Italy and Spain provided the acute and convalescent COVID-19 samples. The analysed material was cDNA or gDNA that came from T cells, B-cell-depleted T cells, or PBMCs.

This clone has only a few counts. The CDR3 runs to 14 residues. Germline V gene sequence: CDR1 PRHDT, CDR2 FYEKMQ (reference sequence). V lost 1 base, J lost 2 bases, and 1 base stayed unmatched. In the original processing: Amplification of reference gene primers provided the estimated nucleated cell counts. The table came from immunoSEQ multiplex PCR; TCRdb's copy has only in-frame clones and leaves some out. The V and J calls and the clone size are those of that table, but D and trimming were determined from the DNA. This table holds 90,000 to 120,000 clones, approximately 90% found once. V and J are TRBV13 and TRBJ2-7, with 8 bases aligning to TRBD2. The sample was peripheral blood. The TCR was taken from a man aged 45-65 years with active or convalescent COVID-19. DNA for the CDR3: TGTGCCAGCAGCTTAGCGGGAGGGACCTACGAGCAGTACTTC. This encodes CASSLAGGTYEQYF.